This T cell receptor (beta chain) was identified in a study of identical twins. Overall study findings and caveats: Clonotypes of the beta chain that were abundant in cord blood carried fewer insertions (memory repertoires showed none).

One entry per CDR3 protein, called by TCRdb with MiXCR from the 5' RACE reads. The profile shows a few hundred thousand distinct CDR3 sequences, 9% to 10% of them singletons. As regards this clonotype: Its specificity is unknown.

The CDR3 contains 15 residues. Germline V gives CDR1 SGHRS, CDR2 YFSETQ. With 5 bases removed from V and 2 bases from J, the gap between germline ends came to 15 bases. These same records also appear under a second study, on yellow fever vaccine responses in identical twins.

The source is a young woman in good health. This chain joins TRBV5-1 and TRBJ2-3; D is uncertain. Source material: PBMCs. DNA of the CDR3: TGCGCCAGCAGGGCGATGGTAGCATCCACAGATACGCAGTATTTT. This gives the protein CASRAMVASTDTQYF.